Below are 9 T cell receptor beta chains sequenced from a single sample in a study of low-dose radiotherapy and immunotherapy resistance in tumors. Time point: after trial treatment. The treatment: LDRT plus nivolumab, ipilimumab, low-dose cyclophosphamide and aspirin (RACIN trial). With TRAV- and TRBV-specific primers, first-strand cDNA was made, covering the alpha and beta chains. A roughly 19-cycle PCR with a constant-region primer and V-primer adapter amplified TCRs. TCRdb used MiXCR to reprocess the reads, holding one entry per CDR3 protein. The table lists about 84,000 distinct CDR3 sequences, 15% to 20% of them singletons. Sequencing was performed on PBMCs, taken after low-dose radiotherapy plus immunotherapy. These receptors were obtained from a male donor with prostate cancer.

There are many counts of this clonotype. The V and J genes are TRBV5-6 and TRBJ2-5, with 8 bases aligning to TRBD1. Germline V gives CDR1 SGHDT, CDR2 YYEEEE. The junction had 6 bases not matched to a gene; V was cut back by 2 bases and J by 3 bases. CDR3 length: 15 residues. The CDR3 region is CASSFVQGAKETQYF. The CDR3 DNA sequence: TGTGCCAGCAGCTTCGTCCAGGGGGCGAAAGAGACCCAGTACTTC.

This clonotype was seen only a few times. The chain links TRBV20-1 to TRBJ1-1, with TRBD1 matching over 8 bases. CDR1 is DFQATT, CDR2 SNEGSKA, per germline (reference sequence). This CDR3 is built from 16 residues. Trimming at V came to 3 bases and at J to 3 bases, leaving 12 bases not matched to a gene. CDR3 bases: TGCAGTGCTAGTGGGGCACAGGACAGGGCAGACACTGAAGCTTTCTTT. Encoded protein: CSASGAQDRADTEAFF.

The chain links TRBV5-1 to TRBJ1-2, with unresolved D. The CDR3 covers 14 residues. Germline CDR1 SGHRS, CDR2 YFSETQ. V gave up 0 bases and J gave up 7 bases, with 13 bases separating them. CDR3 sequence reads: CASSLGPLDRGYTF. DNA of the CDR3: TGCGCCAGCAGCTTGGGGCCGCTAGACCGTGGCTACACCTTC.

The sample holds many counts of this clonotype. The chain joins TRBV28 to TRBJ1-1, with D tentatively TRBD1 (5 bases). Germline V gene lookup returns CDR1 MDHEN and CDR2 SYDVKM. This CDR3 spans 12 amino acids. The germline V and J ends were trimmed by 2 bases and 6 bases, with 7 bases remaining between them. CDR3 residues: CASSLVRAEAFF. In DNA form, the CDR3 reads TGTGCCAGCAGTTTAGTCAGGGCTGAAGCTTTCTTT.

In its sample, this clonotype was seen many times. The chain couples TRBV5-4 to TRBJ1-1, with 7 bases identical to TRBD1. The J segment lost 4 bases and the V segment lost 4 bases, leaving 7 bases of the junction unmatched. The germline V gene has CDR1 SGHNT and CDR2 YYREEE (reference sequence). The CDR3 is 14 residues long. CDR3 amino acids: CASSPLQGTTEAFF. The CDR3 DNA reads as TGTGCCAGCAGCCCATTACAGGGGACCACTGAAGCTTTCTTT.

This clonotype was counted at least ten times. J is TRBJ2-1 and V is TRBV19; TRBD2 is a possible D gene (6 bases). The CDR3 totals 15 residues. CDR1 is LNHDA, CDR2 SQIVND, per germline (reference sequence). The ends were cut back, 3 bases at V and 5 bases at J, with 14 bases in the middle. In DNA, the CDR3 is TGTGCCAGTAGTATCGTGGGAGGCCTTGACAATGAGCAGTTCTTC. Residues: CASSIVGGLDNEQFF. The full variable domain, rest sourced from reference TRBV19 and TRBJ2-1, is DGGITQSPKYLFRKEGQNVTLSCEQNLNHDAMYWYRQDPGQGLRLIYYSQIVNDFQKGDIAEGYSVSREKKESFPLTVTSAQKNPTAFYLCASSIVGGLDNEQFFGPGTRLTVL.

This clonotype was found many times. A junction end diverges from the germline sequence, so it may reflect a read error. V and J are TRBV5-6 and TRBJ2-5, with D maybe TRBD1 (6 bases). The germline V gene encodes CDR1 SGHDT and CDR2 YYEEEE. This CDR3 spans 15 amino acids. The CDR3 here is CASRLGQGLQETQYF. In DNA form, the CDR3 reads TGTGCCAGCAGATTGGGACAAGGCCTACAAGAGACCCAGTACTTC.

At least ten counts were recorded for this clonotype. This rearrangement joins TRBV21-1 to TRBJ1-5; the table assigns TRBD1, which was not confirmed against the DNA. TRBV21-1 is deemed a pseudogene. The CDR3 length is 18 residues. CDR3 loop: CASNRLPMTGGADQPQHF. DNA of the CDR3: TGTGCCAGCAACCGGTTACCTATGACAGGGGGCGCGGATCAGCCCCAGCATTTT.

Points on this clonotype: A far larger clone lies a single base away; this is likely a read error. The rearrangement links TRBV5-3 to TRBJ2-7, with D unresolved. TRBV5-3 is labeled an ORF, and its function is uncertain. The CDR3 length is 14 residues. The CDR3 region is CASSLGVGPYEQYF. The DNA of the CDR3 is TGTGCCAGCAGCTTAGGAGTCGGGCCTTACGAGCAGTACTTC.